This TCR beta chain was sequenced in a study of cytomegalovirus exposure and HLA in healthy donors. Study results and limitations: It was only CMV serostatus that was available as immune exposure information.

Donors consisted of healthy bone marrow donors. Donors had nominal health at sampling but likely had unrecorded immune exposures. PCR primers comprised 60 Vbeta and 13 Jbeta primers. Profiling relied on immunoSEQ multiplex PCR, and the TCRdb table lists in-frame clones only, not all of them. The table shows some 130,000 clones, with around 80% occurring only once. The germline CDR1 and CDR2 sequences are SGDLS and YYNGEE. The junction had 6 bases not matched to a gene; V was cut back by 4 bases and J by 4 bases. The CDR3 has 14 amino acids. The table lists this clone with a count of one. The antigen remains unidentified.

Sequenced material: PBMCs. V is TRBV9 and J is TRBJ1-1, with TRBD1 matching over 8 bases. The clonotype originates from a man aged 40-55 years in good health and CMV-seropositive. The CDR3 is CASSYGQGGTEAFF. The CDR3 DNA reads TGTGCCAGCAGCTATGGACAGGGCGGCACTGAAGCTTTCTTT. Supplemented by reference TRBV9 and TRBJ1-1, the full variable domain reads DSGVTQTPKHLITATGQRVTLRCSPRSGDLSVYWYQQSLDQGLQFLIQYYNGEERAKGNILERFSAQQFPDLHSELNLSSLELGDSALYFCASSYGQGGTEAFFGQGTRLTVV.